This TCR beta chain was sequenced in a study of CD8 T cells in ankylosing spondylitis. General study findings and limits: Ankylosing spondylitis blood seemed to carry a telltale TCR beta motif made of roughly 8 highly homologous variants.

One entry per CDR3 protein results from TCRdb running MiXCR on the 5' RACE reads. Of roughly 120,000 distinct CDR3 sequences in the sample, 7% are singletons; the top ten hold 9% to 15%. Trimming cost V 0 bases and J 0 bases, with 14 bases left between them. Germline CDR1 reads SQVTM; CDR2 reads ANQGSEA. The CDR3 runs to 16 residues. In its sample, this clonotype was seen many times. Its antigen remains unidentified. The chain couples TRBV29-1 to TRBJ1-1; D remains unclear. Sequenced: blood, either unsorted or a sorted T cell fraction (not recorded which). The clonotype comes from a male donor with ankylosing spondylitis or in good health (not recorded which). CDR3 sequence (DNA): TGCAGCGTTGAAGACACAGTCCAAGGGATGAACACTGAAGCTTTCTTT. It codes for CSVEDTVQGMNTEAFF.